The 10 T cell receptor beta chains below were found in one sample sequenced in a study of B cell selection in AIRE deficiency. The assay was immunoSEQ multiplex PCR, and TCRdb's table has in-frame clones only and misses some. The profile shows roughly 22,000 clones, around 93% of them singletons. Sorted regulatory T cells were CD4-positive, CD25-high and CD127-low or negative. Material: Tregs sorted from PBMCs. Receptors were obtained from a human donor with AIRE deficiency.

The chain links TRBV27 to TRBJ2-3; D is unclear. Deletions cut 7 bases from V and 2 bases from J, with 16 bases between. This CDR3 spans 15 amino acids. The germline V gene has CDR1 MNHEY and CDR2 SMNVEV (reference sequence). This CDR3 reads CASTYAVSHTDTQYF. CDR3 bases: TGTGCCAGCACCTACGCAGTCTCCCACACAGATACGCAGTATTTT.

The chain links TRBV7-2 to TRBJ1-1, with D possibly being TRBD1 (6 bases). The CDR3 covers 13 residues. V lost 5 bases and J lost 10, with 17 bases in between. Germline-derived CDR1 and CDR2 are SGHTA and FQGNSA. The CDR3 region is CASSIGTPAGAFF. CDR3 sequence (DNA): TGTGCCAGCAGCATTGGGACACCCGCTGGAGCTTTCTTT.

The V and J genes are TRBV10-3 and TRBJ2-6; perhaps TRBD2 as D (5 bases). Trimming removed 11 bases at V and 2 bases at J, with 7 bases between. This CDR3 is built from 12 residues. Germline-derived CDR1 and CDR2 are ENHRY and SYGVKD. The CDR3 sequence: CAAGAGANVLTF. The CDR3 bases are TGTGCCGCCGGGGCTGGGGCCAACGTCCTGACTTTC.

CDR3 sequence reads: CAWSVRDGAFF. In nucleotides, the CDR3 is TGTGCCTGGAGTGTTAGAGACGGAGCTTTCTTT. This chain connects TRBV30 to TRBJ1-1; D gene uncertain. Trimming pared 0 bases from V and 10 bases from J, leaving 9 bases between. Germline V gene data show CDR1 as GTSNPN and CDR2 as SVGIG (reference sequence). This CDR3 is 11 amino acids long.

Remarks on this clone: The junction departs from germline at one end; a sequencing error may be responsible. This specimen includes other DNA sequences encoding the same CDR3. V gene TRBV6-6 combines with J gene TRBJ2-5; TRBD2 matches at 12 bases. CDR3 length: 16 residues. Per germline, CDR1 MNHNY and CDR2 SVGAGI (reference sequence). CDR3 amino acids: CASRTRLAGEGETQYF. Here the CDR3 DNA reads TGCGCCAGCAGGACGAGACTAGCGGGAGAGGGGGAGACCCAGTACTTC.

This chain joins TRBV21-1 and TRBJ1-5. TRBV21-1 is a listed pseudogene. This CDR3 comprises 16 residues. The CDR3 DNA is TGTGCCAGCAGCAAAGAGTGTACGGAGGGAGGCCAGCCCCAGCATTTT. It yields the protein CASSKECTEGGQPQHF.

The chain couples TRBV4-2 to TRBJ2-5, with D perhaps TRBD1 (6 bases). Trimming stripped 1 base from V and 1 base from J, with 7 bases between. Germline V gene sequence: CDR1 LGHNA, CDR2 YNFKEQ. CDR3 length equals 14 residues. CDR3 amino acids: CASSQGTAQETQYF. In DNA form, the CDR3 reads TGTGCCAGCAGCCAAGGGACAGCCCAAGAGACCCAGTACTTC.

The chain couples TRBV5-6 to TRBJ1-1; unclear D gene. The CDR3 contains 14 residues. Deletions cut 1 base from V and 6 bases from J, with 13 bases between. Looked up from germline, CDR1 is SGHDT and CDR2 is YYEEEE. The CDR3 protein is CASSLLGSRAEAFF. The CDR3 DNA follows: TGTGCCAGCAGCTTGTTAGGGTCTCGCGCTGAAGCTTTCTTT.

The genes are TRBV11-3 and TRBJ1-1, with D possibly being TRBD1 (6 bases). The CDR3 is 14 residues long. The germline CDR1 and CDR2 sequences are SGHNT and YENEEA. V was pared by 3 bases and J by 3 bases, with 11 bases between. The chain's CDR3 is CASSLGAVDTEAFF. In nucleotides, the CDR3 is TGTGCCAGCAGCTTGGGGGCGGTGGACACTGAAGCTTTCTTT.

The chain carries TRBV7-3 and TRBJ2-1; 11 nucleotides line up with TRBD2. The ends lost 3 bases at V and 6 bases at J; junction bases unmatched: 7. The CDR3 sequence is 16 residues long. The germline V gene encodes CDR1 SGHTA and CDR2 FQGTGA. CDR3 coding DNA: TGTGCCAGCAGCTTGGGTCCGGGACTAGCGGTCAATGAGCAGTTCTTC. Translating gives CASSLGPGLAVNEQFF.